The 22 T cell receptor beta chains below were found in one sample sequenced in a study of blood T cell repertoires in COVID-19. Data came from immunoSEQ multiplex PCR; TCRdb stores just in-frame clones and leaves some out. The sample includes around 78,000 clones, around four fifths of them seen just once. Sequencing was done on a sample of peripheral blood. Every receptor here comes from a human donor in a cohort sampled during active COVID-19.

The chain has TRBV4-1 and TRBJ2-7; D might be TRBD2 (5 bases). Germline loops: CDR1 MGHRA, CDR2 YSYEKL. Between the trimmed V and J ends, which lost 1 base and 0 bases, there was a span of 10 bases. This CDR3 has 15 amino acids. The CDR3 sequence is CASSQGTRSSYEQYF. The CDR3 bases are TGCGCCAGCAGCCAAGGGACTCGATCCTCCTACGAGCAGTACTTC.

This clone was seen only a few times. CDR3 protein: CASSEARSAGEQYF. The CDR3 DNA reads TGTGCCAGCAGTGAAGCGCGGTCAGCAGGGGAGCAGTACTTC. This chain links TRBV6-1 with TRBJ2-7; tentatively, D is TRBD1 (5 bases). V was pared by 0 bases and J by 7 bases, with 13 bases between. The CDR3 runs 14 residues. CDR1 is MNHNS, CDR2 SASEGT, per germline.

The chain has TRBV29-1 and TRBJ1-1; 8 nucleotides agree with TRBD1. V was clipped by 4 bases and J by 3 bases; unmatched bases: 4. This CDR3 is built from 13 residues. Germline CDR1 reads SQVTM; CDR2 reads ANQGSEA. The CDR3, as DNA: TGCAGCGTTGGGACAGGGCGTTACACTGAAGCTTTCTTT. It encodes CSVGTGRYTEAFF.

CDR3 coding DNA: TGTGCCAGTAGTAAGCAGGGGCGAAATGAAAAACTGTTTTTT. As protein: CASSKQGRNEKLFF. The chain links TRBV19 to TRBJ1-4, with a tentative D call TRBD1 (6 bases). The CDR3 consists of 14 residues. The germline V gene has CDR1 LNHDA and CDR2 SQIVND (reference sequence). The V gene lost 4 bases and the J gene lost 5 bases, with 11 bases spanning the gap.

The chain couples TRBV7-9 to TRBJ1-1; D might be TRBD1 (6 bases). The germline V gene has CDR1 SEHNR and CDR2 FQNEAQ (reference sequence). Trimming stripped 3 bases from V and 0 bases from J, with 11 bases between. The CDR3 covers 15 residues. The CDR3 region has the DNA TGTGCCAGCAGCTTCAAAGGGGGTATGAACACTGAAGCTTTCTTT. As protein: CASSFKGGMNTEAFF.

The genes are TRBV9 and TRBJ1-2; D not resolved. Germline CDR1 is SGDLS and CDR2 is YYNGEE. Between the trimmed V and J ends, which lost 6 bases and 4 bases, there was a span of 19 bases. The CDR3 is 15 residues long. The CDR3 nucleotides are TGTGCCAGCACCCTATCTCCCGCGGGCGGCTATGGCTACACCTTC. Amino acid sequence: CASTLSPAGGYGYTF.

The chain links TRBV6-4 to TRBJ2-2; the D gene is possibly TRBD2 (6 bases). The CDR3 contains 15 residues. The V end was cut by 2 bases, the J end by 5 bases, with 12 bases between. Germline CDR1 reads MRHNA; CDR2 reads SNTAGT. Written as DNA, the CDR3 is TGTGCCAGCAGTGACGGCCTTGGAGGGACCGGGGAGCTGTTTTTT. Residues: CASSDGLGGTGELFF.

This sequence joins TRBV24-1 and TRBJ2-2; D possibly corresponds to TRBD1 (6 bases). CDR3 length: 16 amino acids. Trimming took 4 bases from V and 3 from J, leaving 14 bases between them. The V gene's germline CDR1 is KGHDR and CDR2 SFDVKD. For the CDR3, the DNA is TGTGCCACCAGTGACATGGACAGAGGGGACACCGGGGAGCTGTTTTTT. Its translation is CATSDMDRGDTGELFF.

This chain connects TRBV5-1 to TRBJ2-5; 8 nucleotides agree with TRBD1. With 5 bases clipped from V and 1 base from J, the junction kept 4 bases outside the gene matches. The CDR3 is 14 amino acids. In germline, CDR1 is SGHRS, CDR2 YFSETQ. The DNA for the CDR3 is TGCGCCAGCAGGCCGCAGGGGGCCCAAGAGACCCAGTACTTC. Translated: CASRPQGAQETQYF.

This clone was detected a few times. The CDR3 coding sequence is TGTGCCAGCAGTTACGGGCTCGCCTCGCAAGACTATGGCTACACCTTC. Its protein product is CASSYGLASQDYGYTF. The genes are TRBV6-6 and TRBJ1-2; D is uncertain. V lost 2 bases to trimming and J lost 3 bases, with 16 bases between them. Germline V gene lookup returns CDR1 MNHNY and CDR2 SVGAGI (reference sequence). The CDR3 spans 16 residues.

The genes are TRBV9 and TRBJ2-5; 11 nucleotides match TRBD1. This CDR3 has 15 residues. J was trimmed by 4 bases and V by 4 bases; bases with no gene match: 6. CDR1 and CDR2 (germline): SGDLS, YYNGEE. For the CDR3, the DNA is TGTGCCAGCAGCCCCCCCGGGACAGGGGGAGAGACCCAGTACTTC. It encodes CASSPPGTGGETQYF.

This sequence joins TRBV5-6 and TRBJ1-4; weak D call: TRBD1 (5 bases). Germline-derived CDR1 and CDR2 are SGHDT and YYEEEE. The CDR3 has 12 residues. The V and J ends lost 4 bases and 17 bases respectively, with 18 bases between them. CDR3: CASSLRTNEVFF. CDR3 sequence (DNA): TGTGCCAGCAGCCTTCGGACAAATGAGGTTTTTTTT.

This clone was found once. The CDR3 sequence: CASSPPGQGHRSYF. CDR3 nucleotides: TGTGCCAGCAGCCCCCCGGGACAGGGCCACCGCTCATACTTC. J is TRBJ2-5 and V is TRBV6-5; 9 bases match TRBD1. The germline gives CDR1 MNHEY, CDR2 SVGAGI. The V gene end was trimmed by 6 bases and the J gene end by 14 bases; junction bases not matched to a gene: 16. The CDR3 runs to 14 residues.

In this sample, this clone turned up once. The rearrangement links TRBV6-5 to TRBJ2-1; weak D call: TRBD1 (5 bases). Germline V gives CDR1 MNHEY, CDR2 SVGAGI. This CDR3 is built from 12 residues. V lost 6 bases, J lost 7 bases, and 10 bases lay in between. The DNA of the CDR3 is TGTGCCAGCAGCTCCGACAGAAATGAGCAGTTCTTC. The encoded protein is CASSSDRNEQFF.

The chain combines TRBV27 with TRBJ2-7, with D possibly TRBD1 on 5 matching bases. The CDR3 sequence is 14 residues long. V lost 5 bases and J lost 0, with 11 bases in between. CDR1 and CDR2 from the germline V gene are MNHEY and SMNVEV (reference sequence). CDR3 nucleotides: TGTGCCAGCAGTCTACAGGTCAGCTCCTACGAGCAGTACTTC. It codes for CASSLQVSSYEQYF.

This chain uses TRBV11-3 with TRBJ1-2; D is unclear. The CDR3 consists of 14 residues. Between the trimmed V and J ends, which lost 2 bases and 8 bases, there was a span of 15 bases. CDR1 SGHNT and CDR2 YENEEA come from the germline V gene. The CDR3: CASSLSGVPRGYTF. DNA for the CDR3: TGTGCCAGCAGCTTATCCGGGGTCCCGAGGGGCTACACCTTC.

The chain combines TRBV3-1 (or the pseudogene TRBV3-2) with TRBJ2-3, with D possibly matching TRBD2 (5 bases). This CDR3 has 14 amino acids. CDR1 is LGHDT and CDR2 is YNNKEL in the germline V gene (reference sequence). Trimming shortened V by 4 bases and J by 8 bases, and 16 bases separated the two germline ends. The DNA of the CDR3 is TGTGCCAGCAGCCTAAACCAACTAGTGCTTACGCAGTATTTT. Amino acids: CASSLNQLVLTQYF.

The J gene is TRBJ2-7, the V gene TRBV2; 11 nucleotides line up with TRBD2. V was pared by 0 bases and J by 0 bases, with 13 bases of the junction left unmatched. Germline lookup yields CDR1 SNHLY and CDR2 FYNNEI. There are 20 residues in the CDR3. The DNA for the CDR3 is TGTGCCAGCAGTGAAGCGCTTAGGGCTAGCGGGGGGTTCCCCTCCTACGAGCAGTACTTC. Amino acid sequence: CASSEALRASGGFPSYEQYF. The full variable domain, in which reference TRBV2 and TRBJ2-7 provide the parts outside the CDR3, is EPEVTQTPSHQVTQMGQEVILRCVPISNHLYFYWYRQILGQKVEFLVSFYNNEISEKSEIFDDQFSVERPDGSNFTLKIRSTKLEDSAMYFCASSEALRASGGFPSYEQYFGPGTRLTVT.

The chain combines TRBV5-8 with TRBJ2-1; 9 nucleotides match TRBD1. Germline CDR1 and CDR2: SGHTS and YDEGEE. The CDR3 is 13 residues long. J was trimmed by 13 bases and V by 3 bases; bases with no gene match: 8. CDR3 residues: CASSWLTGGNQFF. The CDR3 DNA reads TGTGCCAGCAGCTGGCTGACAGGGGGAAACCAGTTCTTC. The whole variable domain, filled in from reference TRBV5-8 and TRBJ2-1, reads EAGVTQSPTHLIKTRGQQATLRCSPISGHTSVYWYQQALGLGLQFLLWYDEGEERNRGNFPPRFSGRQFPNYSSELNVNALELEDSALYLCASSWLTGGNQFFGPGTRLTVL.

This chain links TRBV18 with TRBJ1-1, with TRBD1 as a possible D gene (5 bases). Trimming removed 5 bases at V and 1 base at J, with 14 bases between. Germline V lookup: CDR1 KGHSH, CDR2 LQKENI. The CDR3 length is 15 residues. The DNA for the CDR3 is TGTGCCAGCTCAGGAGGGGAAGTCGGGAACACTGAAGCTTTCTTT. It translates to CASSGGEVGNTEAFF. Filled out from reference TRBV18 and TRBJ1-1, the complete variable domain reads NAGVMQNPRHLVRRRGQEARLRCSPMKGHSHVYWYRQLPEEGLKFMVYLQKENIIDESGMPKERFSAEFPKEGPSILRIQQVVRGDSAAYFCASSGGEVGNTEAFFGQGTRLTVV.

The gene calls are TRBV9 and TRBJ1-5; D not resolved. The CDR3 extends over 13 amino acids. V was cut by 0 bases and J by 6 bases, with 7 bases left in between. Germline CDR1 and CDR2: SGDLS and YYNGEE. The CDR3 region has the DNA TGTGCCAGCAGCGTAGACGGGTTTCAGCCCCAGCATTTT. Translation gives CASSVDGFQPQHF.

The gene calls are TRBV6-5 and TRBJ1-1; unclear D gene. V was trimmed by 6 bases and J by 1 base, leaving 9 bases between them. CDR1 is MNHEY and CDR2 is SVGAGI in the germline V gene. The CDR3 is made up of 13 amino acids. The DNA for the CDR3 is TGTGCCAGCAGCCGAACAAGGAACACTGAAGCTTTCTTT. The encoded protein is CASSRTRNTEAFF.